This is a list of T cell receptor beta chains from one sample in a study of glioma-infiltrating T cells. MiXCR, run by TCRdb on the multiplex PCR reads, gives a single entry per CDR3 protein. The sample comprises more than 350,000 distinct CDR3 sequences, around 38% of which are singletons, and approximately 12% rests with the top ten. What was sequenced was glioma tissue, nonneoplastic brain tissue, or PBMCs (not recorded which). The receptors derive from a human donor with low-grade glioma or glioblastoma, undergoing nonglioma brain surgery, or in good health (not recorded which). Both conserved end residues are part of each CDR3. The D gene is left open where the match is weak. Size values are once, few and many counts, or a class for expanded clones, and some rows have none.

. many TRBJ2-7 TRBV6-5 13 TGTGCCAGCAGTTACGGCAGGGTCAACGAGCAGTACTTC CASSYGRVNEQYF
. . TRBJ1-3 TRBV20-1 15 TGCAGTGCTTCCCCTCATCCCCAGGGGGGAAACACCATATATTTT CSASPHPQGGNTIYF
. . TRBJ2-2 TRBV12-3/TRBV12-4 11 TGTGCCAGCAGTTTTTCCAAGGAGCTGTTTTTT CASSFSKELFF
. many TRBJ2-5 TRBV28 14 TGTGCCAGCAGTTCCCGTGTAACCCAAGAGACCCAGTACTTC CASSSRVTQETQYF
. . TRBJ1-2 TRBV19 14 TGTGCCAGTACCCACCCCCACAGGTTTGAGGGATACACCTTC CASTHPHRFEGYTF
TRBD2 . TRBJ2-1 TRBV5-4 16 TGTGCCAGCGGTCCCGGGAGGCGGGAGGGCTACAATGAGCAGTTCTTC CASGPGRREGYNEQFF
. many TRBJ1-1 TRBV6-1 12 TGTGCCAGCAGTTACGGGGGTTCTGAAGCTTTCTTT CASSYGGSEAFF
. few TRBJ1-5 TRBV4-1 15 TGCGCCAGCAGCACCCTTCCTGGTTGGAATCAGCCCCAGCATTTT CASSTLPGWNQPQHF
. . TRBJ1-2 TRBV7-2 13 TGTGCCTGCAGCTTAGGGTGGGAATATGGCTACACCTTC CACSLGWEYGYTF
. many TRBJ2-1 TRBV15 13 TGTGCCACCAGCAGAGATCTTAGGGGTGAGCAGTTCTTC CATSRDLRGEQFF
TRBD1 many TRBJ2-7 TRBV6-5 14 TGTGCCAGCAGTTATACCCGGACAGGGAACGAGCAGTACTTC CASSYTRTGNEQYF
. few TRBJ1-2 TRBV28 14 TGTGCCAGCAGTTTAGACCGGGCCTATAGGGGCTACACCTTC CASSLDRAYRGYTF
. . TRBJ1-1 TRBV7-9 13 TGTGACAGCAGCAATCAAGGGGGCACTGAAGCTTTCTTT CDSSNQGGTEAFF
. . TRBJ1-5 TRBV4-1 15 TGCGCCAGCAGCCAACTTGAGGGCAGGGGTCAGCCCCAGCATTTT CASSQLEGRGQPQHF
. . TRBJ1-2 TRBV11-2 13 TGTGCCAGCAGCTTACCAAATACCTATGGCTACACCTTC CASSLPNTYGYTF
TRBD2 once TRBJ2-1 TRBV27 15 TGTGCCAGCAGCCAGAGCGGGAGCTCCTACAATGAGCAGTTCTTC CASSQSGSSYNEQFF
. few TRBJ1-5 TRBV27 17 TGTACCAGCAGTCCAGAGGCGGGACATGCTTTATATCAGCCCCAGCATTTT CTSSPEAGHALYQPQHF
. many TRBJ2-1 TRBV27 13 TGTGCCAGCAGTTTGGGGGGTGGGGATGAGCAGTTCTTC CASSLGGGDEQFF